The rows below give T cell receptor beta chains drawn from one sample of a study of blood T cell repertoires in COVID-19. This table comes from immunoSEQ multiplex PCR, and its TCRdb copy is limited to in-frame clones, with some not included. The sample carries about 110,000 clones, about 85% recorded once. The source material was peripheral blood. These receptor sequences come from a human donor in a cohort sampled during active COVID-19. Each CDR3 is given with its conserved first and last residue. Fields, in order: V gene, J gene, clone size, D gene, CDR3 protein, CDR3 DNA. D genes are given only for firm matches. Expanded clones get a size class; other rows say once, few or many, or leave the size out.

V: TRBV5-1
J: TRBJ2-1
size: -
D: TRBD2
CDR3: CASSGTPSGRVHNEQFF
DNA: TGCGCCAGCAGCGGGACGCCTAGCGGTAGGGTCCACAATGAGCAGTTCTTC

V: TRBV7-9
J: TRBJ2-1
size: -
D: -
CDR3: CASRPDSTEQFF
DNA: TGTGCCAGCAGACCTGACAGCACTGAGCAGTTCTTC

V: TRBV6-5
J: TRBJ2-7
size: -
D: -
CDR3: CASRGAASSYEQYF
DNA: TGTGCCAGCCGCGGGGCAGCAAGCTCCTACGAGCAGTACTTC

V: TRBV6-5
J: TRBJ1-1
size: -
D: TRBD1
CDR3: CASSYPGTVITEAFF
DNA: TGTGCCAGCAGTTACCCGGGGACAGTGATCACTGAAGCTTTCTTT

V: TRBV11-1
J: TRBJ1-2
size: -
D: TRBD1
CDR3: CASSLRQGDYGYTF
DNA: TGTGCCAGCAGCTTGCGCCAGGGGGACTATGGCTACACCTTC

V: TRBV28
J: TRBJ2-5
size: -
D: -
CDR3: CASSLQPFSEETQYF
DNA: TGTGCCAGCAGTCTACAGCCTTTTTCCGAAGAGACCCAGTACTTC

V: TRBV12-5
J: TRBJ2-1
size: -
D: TRBD2
CDR3: CASGLGRTSGGEDEQFF
DNA: TGTGCTAGTGGTTTGGGAAGGACTAGCGGGGGGGAAGATGAGCAGTTCTTC

V: TRBV28
J: TRBJ2-5
size: many
D: -
CDR3: CASSLSAGAGETQYF
DNA: TGTGCCAGCAGTTTAAGTGCGGGGGCCGGAGAGACCCAGTACTTC

V: TRBV28
J: TRBJ1-1
size: -
D: -
CDR3: CASNPGGGDTEAFF
DNA: TGTGCCAGCAATCCCGGTGGGGGGGACACTGAAGCTTTCTTT

V: TRBV23-1
J: TRBJ2-7
size: once
D: -
CDR3: CASTVYEQYF
DNA: TGCGCCAGCACCGTCTACGAGCAGTACTTC

V: TRBV18
J: TRBJ2-2
size: -
D: TRBD1
CDR3: CASSPGTGSTTGELFF
DNA: TGTGCCAGCTCACCTGGGACAGGGAGTACTACCGGGGAGCTGTTTTTT